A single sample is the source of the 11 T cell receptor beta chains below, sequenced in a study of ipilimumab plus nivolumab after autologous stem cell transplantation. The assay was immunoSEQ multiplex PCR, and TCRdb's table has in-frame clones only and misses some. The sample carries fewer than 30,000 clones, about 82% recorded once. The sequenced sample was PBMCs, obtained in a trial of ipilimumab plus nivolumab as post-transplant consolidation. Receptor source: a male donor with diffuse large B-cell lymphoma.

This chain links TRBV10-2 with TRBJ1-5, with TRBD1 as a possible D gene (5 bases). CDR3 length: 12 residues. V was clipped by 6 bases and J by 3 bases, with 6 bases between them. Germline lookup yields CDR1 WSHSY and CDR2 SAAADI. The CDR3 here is CASRTANQPQHF. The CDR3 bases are TGCGCCAGCAGGACAGCCAATCAGCCCCAGCATTTT.

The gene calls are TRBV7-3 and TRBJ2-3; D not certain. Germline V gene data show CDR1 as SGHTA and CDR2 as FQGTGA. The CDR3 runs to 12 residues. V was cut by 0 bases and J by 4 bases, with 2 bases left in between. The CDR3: CASSLTPDTQYF. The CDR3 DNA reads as TGTGCCAGCAGCTTAACCCCAGATACGCAGTATTTT. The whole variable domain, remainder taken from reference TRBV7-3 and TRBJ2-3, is GAGVSQTPSNKVTEKGKYVELRCDPISGHTALYWYRQSLGQGPEFLIYFQGTGAADDSGLPNDRFFAVRPEGSVSTLKIQRTERGDSAVYLCASSLTPDTQYFGPGTRLTVL.

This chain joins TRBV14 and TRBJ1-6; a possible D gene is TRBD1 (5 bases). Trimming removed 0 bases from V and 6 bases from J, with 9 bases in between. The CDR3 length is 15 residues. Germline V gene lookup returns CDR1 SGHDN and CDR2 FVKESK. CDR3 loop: CASSQEMGGNSPLHF. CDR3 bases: TGTGCCAGCAGCCAAGAAATGGGGGGTAATTCACCCCTCCACTTT.

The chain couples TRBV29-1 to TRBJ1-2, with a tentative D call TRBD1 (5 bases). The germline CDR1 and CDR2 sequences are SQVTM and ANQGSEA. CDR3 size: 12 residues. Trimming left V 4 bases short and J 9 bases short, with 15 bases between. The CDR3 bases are TGCAGCGTTGGGACACGGGAGATGAGCTACACCTTC. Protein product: CSVGTREMSYTF.

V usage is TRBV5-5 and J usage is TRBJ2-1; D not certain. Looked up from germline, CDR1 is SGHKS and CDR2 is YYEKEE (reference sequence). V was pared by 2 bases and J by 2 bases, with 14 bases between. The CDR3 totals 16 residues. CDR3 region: CASSFPETRTYNEQFF. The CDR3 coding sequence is TGTGCCAGCAGCTTCCCCGAGACCCGAACCTACAATGAGCAGTTCTTC.

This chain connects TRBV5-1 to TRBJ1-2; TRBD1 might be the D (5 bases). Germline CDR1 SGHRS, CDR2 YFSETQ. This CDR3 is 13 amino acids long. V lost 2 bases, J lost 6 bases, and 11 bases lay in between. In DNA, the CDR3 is TGCGCCAGCAGCTTTTCAGGGCCCGATGGCTACACCTTC. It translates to CASSFSGPDGYTF.

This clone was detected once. The CDR3 DNA follows: TGTGCCAGCAGCGCCTTTAGCGGGGGCCTCTACAATGAGCAGTTCTTC. Encoded protein: CASSAFSGGLYNEQFF. The rearrangement uses TRBV9 and TRBJ2-1; 9 bases are a match to TRBD2. The CDR3 contains 16 residues. With 3 bases clipped from V and 3 bases from J, the junction kept 7 bases outside the gene matches. Per the germline V gene, CDR1 is SGDLS and CDR2 is YYNGEE.

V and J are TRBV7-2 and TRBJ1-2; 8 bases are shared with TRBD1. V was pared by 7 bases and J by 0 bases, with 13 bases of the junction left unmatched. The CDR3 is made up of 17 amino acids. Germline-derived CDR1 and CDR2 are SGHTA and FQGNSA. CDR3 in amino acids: CASIPYPQGGSNYGYTF. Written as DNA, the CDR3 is TGTGCCAGCATCCCCTACCCACAGGGGGGATCTAACTATGGCTACACCTTC.

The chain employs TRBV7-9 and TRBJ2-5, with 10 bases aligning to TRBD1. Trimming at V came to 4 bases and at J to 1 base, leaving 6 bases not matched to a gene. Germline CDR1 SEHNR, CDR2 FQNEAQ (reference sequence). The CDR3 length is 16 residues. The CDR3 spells CASSYSGTGVQETQYF. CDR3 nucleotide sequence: TGTGCCAGCAGCTACTCCGGGACAGGGGTCCAAGAGACCCAGTACTTC. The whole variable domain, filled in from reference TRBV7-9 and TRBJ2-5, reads DTGVSQNPRHKITKRGQNVTFRCDPISEHNRLYWYRQTLGQGPEFLTYFQNEAQLEKSRLLSDRFSAERPKGSFSTLEIQRTEQGDSAMYLCASSYSGTGVQETQYFGPGTRLLVL.

The CDR3 reads CASSWTGEANHEQYF. The CDR3 bases are TGCGCCAGCAGCTGGACAGGGGAAGCTAACCACGAGCAGTACTTC. V gene TRBV5-1 combines with J gene TRBJ2-7; TRBD1 agrees at 9 bases. Germline V CDR1 and CDR2: SGHRS, YFSETQ. This CDR3 has 15 amino acids. Trimming removed 3 bases from V and 5 bases from J; junction bases left unmatched: 9.

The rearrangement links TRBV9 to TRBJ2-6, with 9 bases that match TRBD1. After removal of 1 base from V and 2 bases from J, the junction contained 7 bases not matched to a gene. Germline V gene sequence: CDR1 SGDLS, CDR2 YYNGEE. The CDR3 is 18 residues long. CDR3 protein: CASSVRGDRATGANVLTF. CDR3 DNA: TGTGCCAGCAGCGTAAGGGGGGACAGGGCCACTGGGGCCAACGTCCTGACTTTC.